Here is one T cell receptor beta chain with its context. Its matching antigen is unknown. This specimen comes from a study of T cell repertoires in cytomegalovirus infection. Study context: Indications came from public TCR beta signatures; they pointed to CMV infection and to a matching HLA type.

CDR1 and CDR2 from the germline V gene are SGHTA and FQGNSA. The germline V and J ends were trimmed by 1 base and 0 bases, with 9 bases remaining between them. The CDR3 consists of 15 residues. The study, taken as a whole, reports: HLA-C-restricted CMV-specific TCR beta clonotypes were dominant in the ex vivo response. Using cumulative public TCR beta family frequency, the authors identified those who carried CMV together with the relevant HLA.

Via MiXCR, TCRdb re-called the reads, giving one row per CDR3 protein. The sample contains under 850,000 distinct CDR3 sequences, 35% of which appear only once. This clonotype was obtained from a human donor in good health (CMV status not recorded). Some clones in this sample may be carry-over from other donors' samples. The chain combines TRBV7-2 with TRBJ1-1; D remains ambiguous. Sequenced: PBMCs. CDR3 DNA: TGTGCCAGCAGCTTAGTGCGCGTCATGAACACTGAAGCTTTCTTT. Amino acid sequence: CASSLVRVMNTEAFF.